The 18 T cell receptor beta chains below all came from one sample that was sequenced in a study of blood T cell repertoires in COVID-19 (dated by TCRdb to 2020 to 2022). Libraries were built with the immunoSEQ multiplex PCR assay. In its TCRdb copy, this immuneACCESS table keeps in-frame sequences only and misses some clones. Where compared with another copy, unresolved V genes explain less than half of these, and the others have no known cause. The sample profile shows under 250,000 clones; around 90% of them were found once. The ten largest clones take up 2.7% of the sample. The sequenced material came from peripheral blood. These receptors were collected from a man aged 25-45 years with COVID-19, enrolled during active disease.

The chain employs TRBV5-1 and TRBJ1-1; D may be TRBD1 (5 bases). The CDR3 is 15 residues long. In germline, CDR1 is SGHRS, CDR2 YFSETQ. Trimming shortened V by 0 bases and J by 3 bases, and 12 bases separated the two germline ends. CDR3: CASSLVSGIDTEAFF. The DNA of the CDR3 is TGCGCCAGCAGCTTGGTTTCAGGGATAGACACTGAAGCTTTCTTT. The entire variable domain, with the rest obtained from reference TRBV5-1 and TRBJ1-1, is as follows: KAGVTQTPRYLIKTRGQQVTLSCSPISGHRSVSWYQQTPGQGLQFLFEYFSETQRNKGNFPGRFSGRQFSNSRSEMNVSTLELGDSALYLCASSLVSGIDTEAFFGQGTRLTVV.

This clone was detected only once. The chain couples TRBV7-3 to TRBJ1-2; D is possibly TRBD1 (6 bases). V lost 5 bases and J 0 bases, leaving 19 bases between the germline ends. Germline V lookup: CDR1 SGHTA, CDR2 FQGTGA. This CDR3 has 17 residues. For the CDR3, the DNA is TGTGCCAGCAGCCGGATTGGACCGACAGGAACTAACTATGGCTACACCTTC. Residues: CASSRIGPTGTNYGYTF.

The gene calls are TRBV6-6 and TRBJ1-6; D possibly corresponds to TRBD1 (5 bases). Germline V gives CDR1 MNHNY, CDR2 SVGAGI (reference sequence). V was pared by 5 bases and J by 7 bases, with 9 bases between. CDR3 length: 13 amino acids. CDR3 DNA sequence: TGTGCCAGCAGTCAACAGGCCAATTCACCCCTCCACTTT. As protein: CASSQQANSPLHF.

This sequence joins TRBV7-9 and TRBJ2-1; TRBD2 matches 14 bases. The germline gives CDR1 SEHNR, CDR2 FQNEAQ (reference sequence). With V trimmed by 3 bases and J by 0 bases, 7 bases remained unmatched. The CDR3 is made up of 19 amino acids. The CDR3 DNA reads TGTGCCAGCAGCTTCCCCCCGGGACTAGCGGGGGTCTCCTACAATGAGCAGTTCTTC. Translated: CASSFPPGLAGVSYNEQFF.

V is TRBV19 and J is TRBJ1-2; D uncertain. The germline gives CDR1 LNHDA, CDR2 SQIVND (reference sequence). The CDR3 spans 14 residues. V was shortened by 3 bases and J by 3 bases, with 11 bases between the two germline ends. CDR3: CASSMGGGYYGYTF. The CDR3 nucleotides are TGTGCCAGTAGTATGGGTGGCGGGTACTATGGCTACACCTTC. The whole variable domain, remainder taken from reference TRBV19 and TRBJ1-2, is DGGITQSPKYLFRKEGQNVTLSCEQNLNHDAMYWYRQDPGQGLRLIYYSQIVNDFQKGDIAEGYSVSREKKESFPLTVTSAQKNPTAFYLCASSMGGGYYGYTFGSGTRLTVV.

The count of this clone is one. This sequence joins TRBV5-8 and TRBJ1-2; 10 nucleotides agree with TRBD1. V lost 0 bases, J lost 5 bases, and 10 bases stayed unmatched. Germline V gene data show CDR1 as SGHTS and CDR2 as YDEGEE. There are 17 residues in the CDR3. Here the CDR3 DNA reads TGTGCCAGCAGCTTGGTCTTTGGGTGGACAGGGGGATATGGCTACACCTTC. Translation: CASSLVFGWTGGYGYTF.

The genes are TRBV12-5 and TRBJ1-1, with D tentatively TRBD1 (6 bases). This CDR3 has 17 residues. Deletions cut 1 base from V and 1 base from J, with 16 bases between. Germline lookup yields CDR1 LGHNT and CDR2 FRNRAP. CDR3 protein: CASGLAPHRAENTEAFF. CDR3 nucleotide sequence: TGTGCTAGTGGTTTGGCACCCCACAGGGCGGAGAACACTGAAGCTTTCTTT. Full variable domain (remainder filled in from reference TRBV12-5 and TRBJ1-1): DARVTQTPRHKVTEMGQEVTMRCQPILGHNTVFWYRQTMMQGLELLAYFRNRAPLDDSGMPKDRFSAEMPDATLATLKIQPSEPRDSAVYFCASGLAPHRAENTEAFFGQGTRLTVV.

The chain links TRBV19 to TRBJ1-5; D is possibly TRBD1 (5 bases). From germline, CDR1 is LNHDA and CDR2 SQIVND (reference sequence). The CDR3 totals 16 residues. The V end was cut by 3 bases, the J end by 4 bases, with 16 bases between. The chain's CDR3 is CASSIFEQVGNQPQHF. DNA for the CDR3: TGTGCCAGTAGTATTTTTGAACAGGTTGGAAATCAGCCCCAGCATTTT.

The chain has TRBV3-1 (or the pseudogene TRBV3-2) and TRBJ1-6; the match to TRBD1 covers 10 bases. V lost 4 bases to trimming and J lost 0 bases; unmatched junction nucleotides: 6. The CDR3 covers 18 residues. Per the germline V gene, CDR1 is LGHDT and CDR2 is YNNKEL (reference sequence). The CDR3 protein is CASSPRGQGSSYNSPLHF. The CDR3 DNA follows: TGTGCCAGCAGCCCGCGGGGACAGGGGAGCTCCTATAATTCACCCCTCCACTTT.

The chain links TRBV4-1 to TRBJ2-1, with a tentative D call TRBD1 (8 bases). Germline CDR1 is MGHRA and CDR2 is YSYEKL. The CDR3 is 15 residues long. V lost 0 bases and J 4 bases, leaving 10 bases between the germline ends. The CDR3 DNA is TGCGCCAGCAGCCAAGAACAGGGGGGGTACAATGAGCAGTTCTTC. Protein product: CASSQEQGGYNEQFF.

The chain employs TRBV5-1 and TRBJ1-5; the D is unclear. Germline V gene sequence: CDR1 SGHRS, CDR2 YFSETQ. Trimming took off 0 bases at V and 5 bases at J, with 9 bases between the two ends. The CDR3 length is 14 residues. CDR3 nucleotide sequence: TGCGCCAGCAGCTTGGGTGGGAGTTATCAGCCCCAGCATTTT. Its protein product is CASSLGGSYQPQHF. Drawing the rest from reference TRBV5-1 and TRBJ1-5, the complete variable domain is KAGVTQTPRYLIKTRGQQVTLSCSPISGHRSVSWYQQTPGQGLQFLFEYFSETQRNKGNFPGRFSGRQFSNSRSEMNVSTLELGDSALYLCASSLGGSYQPQHFGDGTRLSIL.

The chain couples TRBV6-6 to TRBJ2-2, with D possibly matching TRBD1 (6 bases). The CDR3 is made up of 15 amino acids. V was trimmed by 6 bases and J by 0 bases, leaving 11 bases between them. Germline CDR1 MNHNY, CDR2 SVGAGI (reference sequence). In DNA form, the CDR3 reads TGTGCCAGCAGCCGGACAGTTTCGAACACCGGGGAGCTGTTTTTT. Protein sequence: CASSRTVSNTGELFF.

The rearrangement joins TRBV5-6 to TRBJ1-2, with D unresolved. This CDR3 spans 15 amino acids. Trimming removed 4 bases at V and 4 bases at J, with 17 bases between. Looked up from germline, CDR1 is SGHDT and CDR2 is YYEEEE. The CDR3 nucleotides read TGTGCCAGCAGCATACTGTCGGCCGGAGGCTATGGCTACACCTTC. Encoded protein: CASSILSAGGYGYTF.

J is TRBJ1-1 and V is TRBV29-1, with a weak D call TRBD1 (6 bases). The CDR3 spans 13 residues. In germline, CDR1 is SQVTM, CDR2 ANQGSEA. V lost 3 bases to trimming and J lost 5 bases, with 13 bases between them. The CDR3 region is CSVEAGAGTEAFF. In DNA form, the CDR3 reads TGCAGCGTTGAGGCAGGGGCAGGGACTGAAGCTTTCTTT.

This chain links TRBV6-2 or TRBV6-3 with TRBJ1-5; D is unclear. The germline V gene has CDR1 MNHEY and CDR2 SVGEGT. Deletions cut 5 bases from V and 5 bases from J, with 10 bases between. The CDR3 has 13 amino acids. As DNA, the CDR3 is TGTGCCAGCAGTCGGAGGCGCGATCAGCCCCAGCATTTT. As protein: CASSRRRDQPQHF.

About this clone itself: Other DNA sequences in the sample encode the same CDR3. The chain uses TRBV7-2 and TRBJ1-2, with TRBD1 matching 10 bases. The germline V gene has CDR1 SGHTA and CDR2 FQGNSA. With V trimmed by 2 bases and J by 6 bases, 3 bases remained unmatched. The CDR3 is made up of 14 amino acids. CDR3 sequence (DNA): TGTGCCAGCAGCTTACTAGGGACAGGGGATGGCTACACCTTC. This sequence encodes CASSLLGTGDGYTF.

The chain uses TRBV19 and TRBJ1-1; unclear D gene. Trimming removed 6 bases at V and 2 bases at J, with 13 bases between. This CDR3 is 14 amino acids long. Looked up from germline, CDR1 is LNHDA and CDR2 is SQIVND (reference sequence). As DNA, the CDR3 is TGTGCCAGTAGCACAACAGACACTAACACTGAAGCTTTCTTT. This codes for CASSTTDTNTEAFF.

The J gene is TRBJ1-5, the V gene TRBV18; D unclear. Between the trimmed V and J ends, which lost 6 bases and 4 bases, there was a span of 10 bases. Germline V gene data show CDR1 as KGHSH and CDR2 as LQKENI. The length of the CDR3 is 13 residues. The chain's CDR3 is CASSTDKNQPQHF. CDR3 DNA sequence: TGTGCCAGCTCTACCGACAAAAATCAGCCCCAGCATTTT.